This paragraph reports one T cell receptor beta chain. This sample is part of a study of siplizumab effects on memory and regulatory T cells. Method: immunoSEQ multiplex PCR; TCRdb's copy keeps in-frame clones and lacks some. The table lists approximately 100,000 clones, 85% to 95% of them singletons. The CDR3 runs to 16 residues. V shed 0 bases, J shed 9 bases, and the junction held 6 bases outside the gene matches. CDR1 is SGHRS, CDR2 YFSETQ, per germline. The sample was Tregs sorted from blood. This chain uses TRBV5-1 with TRBJ2-1; 13 nucleotides align to TRBD2. The TCR sequence derives from a human donor in good health. The CDR3 loop is CASSLGTSGRSSEQFF. The CDR3 nucleotides are TGCGCCAGCAGCTTGGGGACTAGCGGGAGATCTAGTGAGCAGTTCTTC. The whole variable domain, filled in from reference TRBV5-1 and TRBJ2-1, reads KAGVTQTPRYLIKTRGQQVTLSCSPISGHRSVSWYQQTPGQGLQFLFEYFSETQRNKGNFPGRFSGRQFSNSRSEMNVSTLELGDSALYLCASSLGTSGRSSEQFFGPGTRLTVL.